The 9 T cell receptor beta chains in this list originate from one sample, sequenced in a study of PD-1 blockade in classical Hodgkin lymphoma. Time point: cycle 4 day 1 (C4D1), after 6 weeks of nivolumab. Each patient's relapse followed autologous stem cell transplantation, and brentuximab vedotin exposure varied. Generated by immunoSEQ multiplex PCR, the TCRdb table keeps only in-frame clones and is missing some. Of roughly 100,000 clones listed, just under 80% are singletons. Material: peripheral blood mononuclear cells (PBMCs), obtained before the fourth cycle of nivolumab. These receptors originate from a human donor with classical Hodgkin lymphoma.

This chain joins TRBV2 and TRBJ1-2; TRBD1 aligns across 8 bases. With V trimmed by 8 bases and J by 7 bases, 12 bases remained unmatched. This CDR3 is built from 14 residues. Per the germline V gene, CDR1 is SNHLY and CDR2 is FYNNEI. CDR3 in DNA: TGTGCCAGCTTATCCCCGGTGGGGACAGGTGGCTACACCTTC. Translating gives CASLSPVGTGGYTF.

The J gene is TRBJ2-1, the V gene TRBV11-3; 10 bases agree with TRBD1. V lost 5 bases and J lost 4; bases outside the gene matches: 5. CDR3 length: 15 amino acids. The V gene's germline CDR1 is SGHNT and CDR2 YENEEA. CDR3 nucleotides: TGTGCCAGCAGCGTCGGACAGGGGGAATACAATGAGCAGTTCTTC. Its translation is CASSVGQGEYNEQFF.

The chain combines TRBV7-9 with TRBJ2-7; 11 bases line up with TRBD1. From germline, CDR1 is SEHNR and CDR2 FQNEAQ (reference sequence). The CDR3 loop spans 15 amino acids. J lost 8 bases, V lost 0 bases, and 6 bases had no gene match. The CDR3 DNA sequence: TGTGCCAGCAGCTTAGCGGGGACAGGGGGGCTACAGCAGTACTTC. The encoded protein is CASSLAGTGGLQQYF.

The V gene is TRBV29-1, the J gene TRBJ2-3; D gene unclear. Trimming removed 4 bases at V and 8 bases at J, with 10 bases between. Germline CDR1 is SQVTM and CDR2 is ANQGSEA. This CDR3 has 11 residues. The CDR3 loop is CSVVAVGTQYF. The CDR3 DNA follows: TGCAGCGTTGTTGCGGTGGGTACGCAGTATTTT.

CDR3 in DNA: TGTGCCAGCAGTCGCGACAGCTACTATGGCTACACCTTC. It encodes CASSRDSYYGYTF. V and J are TRBV2 and TRBJ1-2; possibly TRBD1 for D (5 bases). Trimming removed 5 bases at V and 3 bases at J, with 10 bases between. Germline V lookup: CDR1 SNHLY, CDR2 FYNNEI. The CDR3 totals 13 residues.

The CDR3 reads CASSLEARGRWETQYF. CDR3 nucleotides: TGCGCCAGCAGCTTGGAGGCCAGGGGGCGGTGGGAGACCCAGTACTTC. V usage is TRBV5-1 and J usage is TRBJ2-5; TRBD1 aligns across 8 bases. The CDR3 spans 16 residues. CDR1 is SGHRS, CDR2 YFSETQ, per germline. The J segment lost 5 bases and the V segment lost 0 bases, leaving 9 bases of the junction unmatched.

The rearrangement uses TRBV4-2 and TRBJ2-3; TRBD2 is a possible D gene (7 bases). This CDR3 comprises 16 residues. The germline V gene encodes CDR1 LGHNA and CDR2 YNFKEQ. Trimming stripped 2 bases from V and 6 bases from J, with 18 bases between. CDR3 DNA sequence: TGTGCCAGCAGCCAAAGGGCTGGGGGGGCCAGGGATACGCAGTATTTT. It specifies CASSQRAGGARDTQYF.

The chain joins TRBV19 to TRBJ1-5; no clear D. The germline V gene encodes CDR1 LNHDA and CDR2 SQIVND (reference sequence). The CDR3 totals 15 residues. Trimming pared 3 bases from V and 6 bases from J, leaving 15 bases between. The CDR3 coding sequence is TGTGCCAGTAGTATTATTCGGGGATTGAGTCAGCCCCAGCATTTT. Translating gives CASSIIRGLSQPQHF.

The J gene is TRBJ1-4, the V gene TRBV29-1; D is perhaps TRBD1 (5 bases). CDR3 length: 13 amino acids. The V end was cut by 5 bases, the J end by 9 bases, with 16 bases between. CDR1 is SQVTM and CDR2 is ANQGSEA in the germline V gene. The CDR3 loop is CSVTTGLLKKLFF. CDR3 in DNA: TGCAGCGTTACAACAGGATTACTGAAAAAACTGTTTTTT.